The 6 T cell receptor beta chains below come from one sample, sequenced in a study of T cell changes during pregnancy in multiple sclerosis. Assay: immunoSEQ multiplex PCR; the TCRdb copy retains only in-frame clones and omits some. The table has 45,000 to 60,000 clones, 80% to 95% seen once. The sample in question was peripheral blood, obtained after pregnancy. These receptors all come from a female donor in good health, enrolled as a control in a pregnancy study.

The CDR3 sequence: CASSLGGTSGQETQYF. CDR3 bases: TGCGCCAGCAGCCTCGGGGGGACTAGCGGACAAGAGACCCAGTACTTC. V gene TRBV4-1 combines with J gene TRBJ2-5; TRBD2 agrees at 11 bases. This CDR3 has 16 amino acids. The V segment lost 4 bases and the J segment 2 bases; nucleotides outside the gene matches: 6. CDR1 is MGHRA and CDR2 is YSYEKL in the germline V gene.

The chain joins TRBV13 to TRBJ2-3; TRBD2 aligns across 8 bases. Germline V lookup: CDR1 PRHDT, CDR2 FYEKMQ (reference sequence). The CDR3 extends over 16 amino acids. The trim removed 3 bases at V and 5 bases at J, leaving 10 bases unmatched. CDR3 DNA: TGTGCCAGCAGCTTTTTACTAGCGGAAAGGGGAGATACGCAGTATTTT. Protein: CASSFLLAERGDTQYF.

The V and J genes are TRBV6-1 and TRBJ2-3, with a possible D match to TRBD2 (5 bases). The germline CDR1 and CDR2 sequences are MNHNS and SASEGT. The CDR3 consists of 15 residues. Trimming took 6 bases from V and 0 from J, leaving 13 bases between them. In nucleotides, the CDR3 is TGTGCCAGCAGGTGGTTGGGGAGTAGCACAGATACGCAGTATTTT. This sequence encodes CASRWLGSSTDTQYF.

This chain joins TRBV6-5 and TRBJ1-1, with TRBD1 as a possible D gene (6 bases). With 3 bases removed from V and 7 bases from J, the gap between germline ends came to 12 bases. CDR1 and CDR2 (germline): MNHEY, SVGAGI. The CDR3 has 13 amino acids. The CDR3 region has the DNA TGTGCCAGCAGTTATGTACAGGGCTATGAAGCTTTCTTT. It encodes CASSYVQGYEAFF.

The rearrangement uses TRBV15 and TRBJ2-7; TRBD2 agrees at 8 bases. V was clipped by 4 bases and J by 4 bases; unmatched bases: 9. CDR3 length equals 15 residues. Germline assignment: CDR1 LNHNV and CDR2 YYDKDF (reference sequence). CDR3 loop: CATSTKAGEGYEQYF. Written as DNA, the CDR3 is TGTGCCACCAGCACCAAAGCGGGAGAGGGGTACGAGCAGTACTTC.

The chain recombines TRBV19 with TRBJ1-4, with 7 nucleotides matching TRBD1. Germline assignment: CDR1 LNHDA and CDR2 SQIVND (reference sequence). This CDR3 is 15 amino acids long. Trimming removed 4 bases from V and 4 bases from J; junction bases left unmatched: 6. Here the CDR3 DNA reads TGTGCCAGTAGTACCGGGACAGACCTTAATGAAAAACTGTTTTTT. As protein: CASSTGTDLNEKLFF.